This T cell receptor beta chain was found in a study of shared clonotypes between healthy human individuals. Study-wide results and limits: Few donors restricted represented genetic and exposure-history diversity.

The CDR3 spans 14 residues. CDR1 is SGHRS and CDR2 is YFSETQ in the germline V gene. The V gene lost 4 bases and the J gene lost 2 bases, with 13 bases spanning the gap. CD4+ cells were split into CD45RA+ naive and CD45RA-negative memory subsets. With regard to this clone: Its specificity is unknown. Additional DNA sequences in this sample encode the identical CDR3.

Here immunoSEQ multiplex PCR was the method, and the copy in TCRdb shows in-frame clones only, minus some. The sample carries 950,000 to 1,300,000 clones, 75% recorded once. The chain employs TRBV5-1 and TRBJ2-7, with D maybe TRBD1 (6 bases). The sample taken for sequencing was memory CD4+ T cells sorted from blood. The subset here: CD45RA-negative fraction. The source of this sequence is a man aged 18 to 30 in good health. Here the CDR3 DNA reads TGCGCCAGCAGCCATGGACAGCCACCCTACGAGCAGTACTTC. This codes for CASSHGQPPYEQYF.